Described below is a single T cell receptor (beta chain) sequence and its context. The CDR3 contains 13 residues. V was cut by 3 bases and J by 2 bases, with 11 bases left in between. CDR1 is SQVTM and CDR2 is ANQGSEA in the germline V gene. This sample was included in a study of technical replicates of blood from several donors. Using immunoSEQ multiplex PCR, the repertoire was profiled, and TCRdb retains in-frame clones only, with some absent. The profile covers about 15,000 clones, with roughly 83% appearing a single time and approximately 13% taken by the ten largest. The gene calls are TRBV29-1 and TRBJ2-7; perhaps TRBD2 as D (6 bases). Sequencing was done on a sample of PBMCs. This receptor was obtained from a human donor in good health. CDR3 amino acids: CSVEGTRTYEQYF. The CDR3 DNA is TGCAGCGTTGAGGGGACTCGTACCTACGAGCAGTACTTC.